This T cell receptor beta chain emerged from a study of cytomegalovirus exposure and HLA in healthy donors. Study-wide background: An analysis done earlier identified 120 million or so unique TCR beta sequences from approximately 200 million T cells. An early data release held approximately 80 million unique TCRs from HLA-typed donors.

General study points: An observed cluster of highly shared sequence variants was recorded as a likely sequencing artifact. Association with HLA alleles at 0.05 false discovery rate was found for roughly 17,000 TCR beta sequences in a later analysis.

The PCR had 60 Vbeta and 13 Jbeta primers. The assay was immunoSEQ multiplex PCR, and TCRdb's table has in-frame clones only and misses some. The repertoire holds around 140,000 clones, with less than 10% as singletons. Per the germline V gene, CDR1 is MNHNS and CDR2 is SASEGT. The CDR3 runs to 13 residues. The J segment lost 0 bases and the V segment lost 11 bases, leaving 3 bases of the junction unmatched. A note on this clone: What it binds is unknown.

This rearrangement joins TRBV6-1 to TRBJ2-7; 11 nucleotides line up with TRBD2. The origin of this receptor is a man aged 50 or older in good health and CMV-seronegative. The sequenced sample was PBMCs. The CDR3 sequence is CAGTSGSSYEQYF. In DNA form, the CDR3 reads TGTGCCGGAACTAGCGGGAGCTCCTACGAGCAGTACTTC.